The 17 T cell receptor beta chains listed next were all sequenced from one sample in a study of T cell repertoires in cytomegalovirus infection. These receptors have no identified antigens. MiXCR, run by TCRdb on the reads, gives a single entry per CDR3 protein. The table lists 700,000 to 950,000 distinct CDR3 sequences, about 31% of them singletons. Sequencing used cultured CD8+ T cells from PBMCs, obtained from culture after CMV antigen stimulation. These TCRs come from a human donor in good health (CMV status not recorded). Some clones in this sample may be carry-over from other donors' samples.

A remark on this clonotype: The junction departs from the called germline gene at one end, perhaps through a read error. The J gene is TRBJ1-5, the V gene TRBV4-1, with a possible D match to TRBD1 (6 bases). The CDR3 loop spans 16 amino acids. Germline V gene lookup returns CDR1 MGHRA and CDR2 YSYEKL. CDR3: CASSRTSQGENQPQHF. Here the CDR3 DNA reads TGTGCCAGCAGCCGCACGTCACAGGGCGAAAATCAGCCCCAGCATTTT.

The rearrangement links TRBV5-4 to TRBJ2-1; 9 bases align to TRBD2. CDR1 is SGHNT, CDR2 YYREEE, per germline (reference sequence). This CDR3 is 15 amino acids long. J gave up 7 bases and V 4 bases, and 9 bases lay outside the gene matches. Written as DNA, the CDR3 is TGTGCCAGCAGCCATCTTGGCGGGGGGGTTAATGAGCAGTTCTTC. It encodes CASSHLGGGVNEQFF. The variable domain in full, with the rest retrieved from reference TRBV5-4 and TRBJ2-1, is ETGVTQSPTHLIKTRGQQVTLRCSSQSGHNTVSWYQQALGQGPQFIFQYYREEENGRGNFPPRFSGLQFPNYSSELNVNALELDDSALYLCASSHLGGGVNEQFFGPGTRLTVL.

This clonotype was recorded a few times. This chain joins TRBV7-9 and TRBJ2-5; 14 bases agree with TRBD2. The ends lost 4 bases at V and 1 base at J; junction bases unmatched: 5. CDR3 length: 17 residues. The V gene's germline CDR1 is SEHNR and CDR2 FQNEAQ (reference sequence). CDR3 DNA sequence: TGTGCCAGCAGCTCGACTAGCGGGGGGGGACCCCAAGAGACCCAGTACTTC. This translates into CASSSTSGGGPQETQYF.

The rearrangement uses TRBV4-2 and TRBJ2-1, with 13 positions matching TRBD2. V dropped 1 base and J dropped 7; count of bases not matched to a gene: 7. Germline CDR1 LGHNA, CDR2 YNFKEQ. The CDR3 is 17 residues long. CDR3 in amino acids: CASSQGGGTSGDNEQFF. In nucleotides, the CDR3 is TGTGCCAGCAGCCAAGGGGGAGGGACTAGCGGGGATAATGAGCAGTTCTTC.

This clonotype was picked up a small number of times. The chain recombines TRBV7-9 with TRBJ2-1; the match to TRBD1 covers 9 bases. After removal of 5 bases from V and 0 bases from J, the junction contained 5 bases not matched to a gene. This CDR3 contains 16 residues. Germline V gene data show CDR1 as SEHNR and CDR2 as FQNEAQ (reference sequence). The CDR3 coding sequence is TGTGCCAGCAGCCGACAGGGGGAGAGCTCCTACAATGAGCAGTTCTTC. Translated, it gives CASSRQGESSYNEQFF. The complete variable domain, with remaining parts taken from reference TRBV7-9 and TRBJ2-1, reads DTGVSQNPRHKITKRGQNVTFRCDPISEHNRLYWYRQTLGQGPEFLTYFQNEAQLEKSRLLSDRFSAERPKGSFSTLEIQRTEQGDSAMYLCASSRQGESSYNEQFFGPGTRLTVL.

The table lists this clonotype with many counts. DNA of the CDR3: TGTGCCAGCAGCCCGGGGACAGGGACCTACGAGCAGTACTTC. It translates to CASSPGTGTYEQYF. The V and J genes are TRBV7-6 and TRBJ2-7, with 9 positions matching TRBD1. CDR3 length equals 14 residues. V dropped 5 bases and J dropped 2; count of bases not matched to a gene: 4. Germline V lookup: CDR1 SGHVS, CDR2 FNYEAQ.

This clonotype is medium-sized. J is TRBJ2-3 and V is TRBV11-1; TRBD2 matches 13 bases. The junction had 1 base not matched to a gene; V was cut back by 3 bases and J by 4 bases. Germline V gene sequence: CDR1 SGHAT, CDR2 FQDESV (reference sequence). The CDR3 consists of 15 residues. CDR3 residues: CASSLTSGGSDTQYF. The CDR3 region has the DNA TGTGCCAGCAGCTTGACTAGCGGGGGGTCAGATACGCAGTATTTT.

The J gene is TRBJ1-2, the V gene TRBV11-2; D ambiguous. CDR1 and CDR2 from the germline V gene are SGHAT and FQNNGV. The CDR3 extends over 12 amino acids. V gave up 4 bases and J gave up 5 bases, with 8 bases separating them. CDR3 sequence reads: CASSSNPYGYTF. For the CDR3, the DNA is TGTGCCAGCAGCTCCAACCCGTATGGCTACACCTTC.

The genes are TRBV24-1 and TRBJ2-3; 8 nucleotides align to TRBD2. The CDR3 loop spans 15 amino acids. The trim removed 0 bases at V and 6 bases at J, leaving 4 bases unmatched. Germline lookup yields CDR1 KGHDR and CDR2 SFDVKD. Written as DNA, the CDR3 is TGTGCCACCAGTGATTTGTGGCGGGGGGCGGATACGCAGTATTTT. Protein sequence: CATSDLWRGADTQYF.

The chain uses TRBV27 and TRBJ2-3, with D perhaps assigned TRBD1 or TRBD2 (6 bases each). V lost 6 bases, J lost 5 bases, and 15 bases lay in between. Germline V gene lookup returns CDR1 MNHEY and CDR2 SMNVEV (reference sequence). The length of the CDR3 is 14 residues. CDR3 amino acids: CASSALGGRDTQYF. The CDR3 DNA is TGTGCCAGCAGCGCCTTGGGGGGCCGAGATACGCAGTATTTT.

This clonotype has a handful of counts. The chain employs TRBV4-1 and TRBJ1-2; 9 bases agree with TRBD1. The ends lost 8 bases at V and 0 bases at J; junction bases unmatched: 4. The CDR3 spans 14 residues. Germline V gives CDR1 MGHRA, CDR2 YSYEKL. The CDR3 bases are TGCGCCAGCCTCGGGACAGGGACTAACTATGGCTACACCTTC. It specifies CASLGTGTNYGYTF.

In its sample, this clonotype was seen a few times. The genes are TRBV12-5 and TRBJ1-5; D is unresolved. V lost 1 base to trimming and J lost 0 bases, with 4 bases between them. The CDR3 has 14 amino acids. The germline CDR1 and CDR2 sequences are LGHNT and FRNRAP. The CDR3 loop reads CASGLGLSNQPQHF. DNA for the CDR3: TGTGCTAGTGGTTTGGGTCTTAGCAATCAGCCCCAGCATTTT.

The genes are TRBV6-1 and TRBJ1-1; D gene uncertain. The CDR3 is 16 residues long. Trimming took 0 bases from V and 0 from J, leaving 11 bases between them. Germline-derived CDR1 and CDR2 are MNHNS and SASEGT. CDR3 bases: TGTGCCAGCAGTGAAGCCCTTTTTAAGATGAACACTGAAGCTTTCTTT. Encoded protein: CASSEALFKMNTEAFF.

There are a few counts of this clonotype. V is TRBV2 and J is TRBJ2-5; TRBD2 might be the D (5 bases). The ends were cut back, 4 bases at V and 4 bases at J, with 16 bases in the middle. CDR3 size: 15 residues. Germline lookup yields CDR1 SNHLY and CDR2 FYNNEI. The CDR3 nucleotides are TGTGCCAGCAGTGTTCTAAGCGGTCTAGGAGAGACCCAGTACTTC. Translating it yields CASSVLSGLGETQYF.

For this clonotype: Compared with germline, one end of the junction differs, possibly owing to a read error. The chain's CDR3 is CANSFSPGELFF. The CDR3 nucleotides are TGTGCCAACAGCTTTTCCCCCGGGGAGCTGTTTTTT. The chain carries TRBV7-6 and TRBJ2-2; unclear D gene. This CDR3 is 12 amino acids long. In germline, CDR1 is SGHVS, CDR2 FNYEAQ. Looking up the rest from reference TRBV7-6 and TRBJ2-2 gives the full variable domain: GAGVSQSPRYKVTKRGQDVALRCDPISGHVSLYWYRQALGQGPEFLTYFNYEAQQDKSGLPNDRFSAERPEGSISTLTIQRTEQRDSAMYRCANSFSPGELFFGEGSRLTVL.

This clonotype was observed a few times. The V gene is TRBV12-3 or TRBV12-4, the J gene TRBJ2-2; no reliable D call. Between the trimmed V and J ends, which lost 8 bases and 4 bases, there was a span of 11 bases. The CDR3 runs to 13 residues. Here the CDR3 DNA reads TGTGCCAGCCCTAAAGATGGCACCGGGGAGCTGTTTTTT. Its translation: CASPKDGTGELFF.

Ten or more counts support this clonotype. The gene calls are TRBV7-8 and TRBJ2-7; the D gene is possibly TRBD1 (6 bases). Looked up from germline, CDR1 is SGHVS and CDR2 is FQNEAQ. The germline V and J ends were trimmed by 7 bases and 6 bases, with 19 bases remaining between them. The CDR3 contains 14 residues. The CDR3 here is CASTRFSQGPEQYF. In DNA form, the CDR3 reads TGTGCCAGCACCCGGTTTAGCCAGGGGCCCGAGCAGTACTTC.